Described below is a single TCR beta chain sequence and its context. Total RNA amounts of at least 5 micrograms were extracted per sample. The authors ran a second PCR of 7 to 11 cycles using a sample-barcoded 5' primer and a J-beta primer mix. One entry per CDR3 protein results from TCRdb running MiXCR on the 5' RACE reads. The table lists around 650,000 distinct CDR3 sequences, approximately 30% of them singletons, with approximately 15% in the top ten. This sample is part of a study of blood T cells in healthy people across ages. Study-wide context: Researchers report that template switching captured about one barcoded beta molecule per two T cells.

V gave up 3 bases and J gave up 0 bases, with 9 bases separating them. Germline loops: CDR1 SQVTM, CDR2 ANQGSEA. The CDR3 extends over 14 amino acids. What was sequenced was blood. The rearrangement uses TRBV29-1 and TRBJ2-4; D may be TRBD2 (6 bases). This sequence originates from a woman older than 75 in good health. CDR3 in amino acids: CSVEGGTAKNIQYF. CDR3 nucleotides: TGCAGCGTTGAGGGCGGGACAGCCAAAAACATTCAGTACTTC. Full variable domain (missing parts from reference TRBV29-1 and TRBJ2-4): SAVISQKPSRDICQRGTSLTIQCQVDSQVTMMFWYRQQPGQSLTLIATANQGSEATYESGFVIDKFPISRPNLTFSTLTVSNMSPEDSSIYLCSVEGGTAKNIQYFGAGTRLSVL.